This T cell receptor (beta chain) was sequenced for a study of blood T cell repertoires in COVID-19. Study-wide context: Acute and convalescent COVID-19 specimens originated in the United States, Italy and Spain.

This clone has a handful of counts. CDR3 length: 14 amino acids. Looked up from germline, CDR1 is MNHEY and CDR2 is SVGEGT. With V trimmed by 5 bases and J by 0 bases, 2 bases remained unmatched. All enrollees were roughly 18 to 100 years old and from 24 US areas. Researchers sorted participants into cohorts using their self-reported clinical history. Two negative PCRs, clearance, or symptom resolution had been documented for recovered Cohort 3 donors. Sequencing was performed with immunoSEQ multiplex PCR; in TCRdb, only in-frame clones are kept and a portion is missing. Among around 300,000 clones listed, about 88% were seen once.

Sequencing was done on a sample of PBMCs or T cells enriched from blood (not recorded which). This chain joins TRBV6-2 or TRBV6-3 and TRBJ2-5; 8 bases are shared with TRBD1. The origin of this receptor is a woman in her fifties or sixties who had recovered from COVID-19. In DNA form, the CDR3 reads TGTGCCAGCAGTACGGACAGGGACCAAGAGACCCAGTACTTC. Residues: CASSTDRDQETQYF.